This T cell receptor (beta chain) was captured by sequencing in a study of regulatory T cells in long-lasting Graves disease. Time point: newly diagnosed GD, antithyroid drugs for less than 3 months. PBMCs provided the RNA from which the TCR library was made. To make TCR beta libraries, researchers used iRepertoire HTBI primers and Arm-PCR of CDR3 regions. TCRdb called the multiplex PCR reads again in MiXCR, with one record for every CDR3 protein. Of a few hundred thousand distinct CDR3 sequences listed, about 14% are singletons. Trimming took 1 base from V and 0 from J; bases not matched to a gene: 4. The CDR3 runs 16 residues. The V gene's germline CDR1 is SGHRS and CDR2 YFSETQ. This sample was shared with a second study, whose subject was T cells in Graves' hyperthyroidism and ophthalmopathy.

This sequence was found in a woman between 50 and 59 years old with Graves disease. This chain uses TRBV5-1 with TRBJ2-3; 8 bases match TRBD1. The sample here was peripheral blood mononuclear cells (PBMCs), taken at new diagnosis, from a patient treated with antithyroid drugs. CDR3 protein: CASSLPRDRSTDTQYF. The DNA for the CDR3 is TGCGCCAGCAGCTTGCCCCGGGACAGGAGCACAGATACGCAGTATTTT.